Reported below is one T cell receptor (beta chain). These data originate in a study of blood T cell repertoires in COVID-19. Study background: Sites across the United States, Italy and Spain contributed samples from acute and convalescent COVID-19. From T cells, B-cell-depleted T cells, or PBMCs came the material, which was cDNA or gDNA.

The assay was immunoSEQ multiplex PCR, and TCRdb's table has in-frame clones only and misses some. Altogether some 160,000 clones are present, about 80% being singletons, with the ten largest covering less than 4%. Participant reports of clinical history set cohort assignment. The study counted Cohort 3 donors as recovered given two negative PCRs, clearance, or symptom resolution. The sequenced material came from PBMCs or T cells enriched from blood (not recorded which). This clonotype was obtained from a woman between 55 and 75 years old who had recovered from COVID-19.

The CDR3 nucleotides are TGTGCCAGCAGCCCCAGCCACAGGGGGCGTTGGGCAGATACGCAGTATTTT. Protein product: CASSPSHRGRWADTQYF. The genes are TRBV11-2 and TRBJ2-3; 9 nucleotides agree with TRBD1. This CDR3 has 17 amino acids. J was trimmed by 4 bases and V by 5 bases; bases with no gene match: 13. Germline V gene sequence: CDR1 SGHAT, CDR2 FQNNGV.